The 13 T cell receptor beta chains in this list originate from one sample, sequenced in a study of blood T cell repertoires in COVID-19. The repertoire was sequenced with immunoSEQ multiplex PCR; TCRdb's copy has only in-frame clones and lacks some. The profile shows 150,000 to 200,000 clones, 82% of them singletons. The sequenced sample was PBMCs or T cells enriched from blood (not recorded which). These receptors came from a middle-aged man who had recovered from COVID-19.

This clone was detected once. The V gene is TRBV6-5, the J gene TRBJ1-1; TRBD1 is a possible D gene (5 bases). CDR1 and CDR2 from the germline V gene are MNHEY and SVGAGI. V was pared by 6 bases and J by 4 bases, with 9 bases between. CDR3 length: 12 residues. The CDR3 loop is CASRQERTEAFF. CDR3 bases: TGTGCCAGCAGACAGGAGCGCACTGAAGCTTTCTTT.

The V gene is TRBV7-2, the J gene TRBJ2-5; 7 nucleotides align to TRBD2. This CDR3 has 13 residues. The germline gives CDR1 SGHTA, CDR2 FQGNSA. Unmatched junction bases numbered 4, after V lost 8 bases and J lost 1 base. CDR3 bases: TGTGCCAGCCGGGACTACCCCCAAGAGACCCAGTACTTC. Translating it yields CASRDYPQETQYF. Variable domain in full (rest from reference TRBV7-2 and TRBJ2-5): GAGVSQSPSNKVTEKGKDVELRCDPISGHTALYWYRQSLGQGLEFLIYFQGNSAPDKSGLPSDRFSAERTGGSVSTLTIQRTQQEDSAVYLCASRDYPQETQYFGPGTRLLVL.

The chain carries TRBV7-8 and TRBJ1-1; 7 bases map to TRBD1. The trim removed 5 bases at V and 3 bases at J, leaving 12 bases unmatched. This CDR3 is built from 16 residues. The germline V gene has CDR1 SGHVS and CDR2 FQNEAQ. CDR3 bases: TGTGCCAGCAGCGTAGTAAAGACAGGGTTGGACACTGAAGCTTTCTTT. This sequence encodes CASSVVKTGLDTEAFF. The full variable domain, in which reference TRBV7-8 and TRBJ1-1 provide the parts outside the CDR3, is GAGVSQSPRYKVAKRGQDVALRCDPISGHVSLFWYQQALGQGPEFLTYFQNEAQLDKSGLPSDRFFAERPEGSVSTLKIQRTQQEDSAVYLCASSVVKTGLDTEAFFGQGTRLTVV.

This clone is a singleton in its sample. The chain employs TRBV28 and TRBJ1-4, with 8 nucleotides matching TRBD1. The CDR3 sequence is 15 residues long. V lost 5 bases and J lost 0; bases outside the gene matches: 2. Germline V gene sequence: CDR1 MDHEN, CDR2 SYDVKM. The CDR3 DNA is TGTGCCAGCAGTGTGGGACAGGCAACTAATGAAAAACTGTTTTTT. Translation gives CASSVGQATNEKLFF.

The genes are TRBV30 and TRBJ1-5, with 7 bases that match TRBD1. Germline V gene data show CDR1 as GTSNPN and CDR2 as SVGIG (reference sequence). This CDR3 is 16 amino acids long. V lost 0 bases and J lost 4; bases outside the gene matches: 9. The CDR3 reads CAWSVKSGGRNQPQHF. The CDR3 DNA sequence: TGTGCCTGGAGTGTAAAATCAGGGGGTCGGAATCAGCCCCAGCATTTT.

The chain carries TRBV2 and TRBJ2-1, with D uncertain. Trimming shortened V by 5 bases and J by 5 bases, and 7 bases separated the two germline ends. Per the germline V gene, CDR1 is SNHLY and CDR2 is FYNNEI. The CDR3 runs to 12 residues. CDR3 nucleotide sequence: TGTGCCAGCAGTAACTCAAACAATGAGCAGTTCTTC. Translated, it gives CASSNSNNEQFF.

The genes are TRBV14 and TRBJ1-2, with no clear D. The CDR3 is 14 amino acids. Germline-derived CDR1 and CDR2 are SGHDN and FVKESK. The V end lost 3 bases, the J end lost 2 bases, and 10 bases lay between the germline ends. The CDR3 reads CASSHQWSNYGYTF. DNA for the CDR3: TGTGCCAGCAGCCACCAGTGGAGCAACTATGGCTACACCTTC.

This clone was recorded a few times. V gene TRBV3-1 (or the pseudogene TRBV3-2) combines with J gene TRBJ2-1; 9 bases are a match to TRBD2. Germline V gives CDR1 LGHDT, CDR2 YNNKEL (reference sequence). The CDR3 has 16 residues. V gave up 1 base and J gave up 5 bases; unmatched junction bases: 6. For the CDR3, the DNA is TGTGCCAGCAGCCAAGTGGGCGGGAGGGCCGACAATGAGCAGTTCTTC. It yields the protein CASSQVGGRADNEQFF.

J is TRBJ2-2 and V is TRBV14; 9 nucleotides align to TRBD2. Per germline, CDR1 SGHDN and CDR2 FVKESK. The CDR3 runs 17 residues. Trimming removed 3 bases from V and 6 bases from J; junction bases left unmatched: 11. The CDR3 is CASSHGERLAAPGELFF. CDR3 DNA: TGTGCCAGCAGCCATGGCGAAAGACTAGCGGCACCCGGGGAGCTGTTTTTT.

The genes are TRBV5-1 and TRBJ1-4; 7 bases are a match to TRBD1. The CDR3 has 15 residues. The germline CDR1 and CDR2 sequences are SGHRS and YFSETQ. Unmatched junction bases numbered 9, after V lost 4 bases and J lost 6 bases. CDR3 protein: CASSPRQGRDEKLFF. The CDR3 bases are TGCGCCAGCAGCCCACGACAGGGCCGTGATGAAAAACTGTTTTTT.

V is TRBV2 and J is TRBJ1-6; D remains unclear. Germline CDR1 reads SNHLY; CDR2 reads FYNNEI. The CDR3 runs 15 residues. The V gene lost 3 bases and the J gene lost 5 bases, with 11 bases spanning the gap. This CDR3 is CASSDIGRNNSPLHF. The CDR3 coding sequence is TGTGCCAGCAGTGATATTGGCAGGAATAATTCACCCCTCCACTTT.

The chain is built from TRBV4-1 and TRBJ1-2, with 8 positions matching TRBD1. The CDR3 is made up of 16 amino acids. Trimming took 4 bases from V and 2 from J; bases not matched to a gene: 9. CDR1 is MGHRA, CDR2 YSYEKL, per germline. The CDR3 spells CASSPNAGQGNYGYTF. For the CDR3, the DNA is TGCGCCAGCAGCCCAAACGCAGGACAGGGAAACTATGGCTACACCTTC.

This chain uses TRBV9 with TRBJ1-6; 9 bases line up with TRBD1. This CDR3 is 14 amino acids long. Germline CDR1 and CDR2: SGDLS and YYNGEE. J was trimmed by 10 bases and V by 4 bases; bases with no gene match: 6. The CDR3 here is CASSFGTGNSPLHF. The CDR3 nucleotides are TGTGCCAGCAGCTTTGGGACAGGGAACTCACCCCTCCACTTT.